A single sample is the source of the 12 T cell receptor beta chains below, sequenced in a study of identical twins. TCRdb reanalysed the 5' RACE reads using MiXCR and keeps one entry per CDR3 protein. The data hold about 690,000 distinct CDR3 sequences, with roughly 6% observed a single time. Sequencing was performed on naive T cells sorted from blood. The receptors were sampled from a man younger than 35 in good health.

The CDR3 here is CASSLREGGGEQYF. CDR3 DNA sequence: TGTGCCAGCAGCTTGCGGGAGGGTGGCGGCGAGCAGTACTTC. The chain uses TRBV7-2 and TRBJ2-7, with 9 bases aligning to TRBD2. CDR1 and CDR2 from the germline V gene are SGHTA and FQGNSA. V dropped 3 bases and J dropped 6; count of bases not matched to a gene: 6. This CDR3 region has 14 residues.

This clonotype has at least ten counts. The J gene is TRBJ2-3, the V gene TRBV6-5; D possibly corresponds to TRBD2 (5 bases). Germline lookup yields CDR1 MNHEY and CDR2 SVGAGI. This CDR3 is 16 amino acids long. Trimming removed 0 bases at V and 3 bases at J, with 13 bases between. Here the CDR3 reads CASSYSTNPGTDTQYF. The CDR3 DNA sequence: TGTGCCAGCAGTTACTCGACTAACCCTGGGACAGATACGCAGTATTTT.

The CDR3, as DNA: TGTGCCAGCAGTTTAGGCGGCGGGAATGGAGAGACCCAGTACTTC. Translating gives CASSLGGGNGETQYF. This chain uses TRBV12-3 or TRBV12-4 with TRBJ2-5; a weak D match, TRBD2 (6 bases). The CDR3 totals 15 residues. Trimming took off 1 base at V and 4 bases at J, with 13 bases between the two ends.

The chain couples TRBV20-1 to TRBJ2-5; D might be TRBD2 (6 bases). The V and J ends lost 1 base and 2 bases respectively, with 11 bases between them. Germline V lookup: CDR1 DFQATT, CDR2 SNEGSKA (reference sequence). The CDR3 is 14 residues long. CDR3: CSARGIAVQETQYF. The DNA of the CDR3 is TGCAGTGCTAGAGGAATAGCGGTGCAAGAGACCCAGTACTTC.

This clonotype was counted between two and nine times. The chain joins TRBV7-9 to TRBJ2-7, with 7 bases lining up with TRBD2. With 4 bases clipped from V and 3 bases from J, the junction kept 9 bases outside the gene matches. Germline-derived CDR1 and CDR2 are SEHNR and FQNEAQ (reference sequence). The CDR3 sequence is 15 residues long. CDR3 sequence reads: CASSSPTGGHYEQYF. The CDR3 DNA reads as TGTGCCAGCAGCTCCCCGACGGGAGGACACTACGAGCAGTACTTC.

A single count supports this clonotype. It may be a read error: a sequence one base away is much more abundant. The CDR3 carries no conserved terminal phenylalanine or tryptophan, so it likely arises from a read error. The J gene is TRBJ2-3, the V gene TRBV7-2; TRBD1 or TRBD2 may be the D gene (5 bases each). The CDR3 has 15 amino acids. Germline V gene data show CDR1 as SGHTA and CDR2 as FQGNSA. Trimming cost V 2 bases and J 0 bases, with 9 bases left between them. The CDR3 region is CASSLLRGSTDTQYV. The CDR3 nucleotides are TGTGCCAGCAGCTTACTGAGGGGTAGCACAGATACGCAGTATGTT.

This clonotype was seen only a few times. V and J are TRBV7-9 and TRBJ2-5; 7 bases match TRBD1. In germline, CDR1 is SEHNR, CDR2 FQNEAQ (reference sequence). The CDR3 extends over 13 amino acids. Trimming took 4 bases from V and 5 from J; bases not matched to a gene: 4. The CDR3 sequence: CASSSTQGETQYF. CDR3 coding DNA: TGTGCCAGCAGCTCGACACAGGGGGAGACCCAGTACTTC.

At least ten counts were recorded for this clonotype. The chain recombines TRBV20-1 with TRBJ1-1; D is possibly TRBD1 (5 bases). CDR3 length: 14 residues. Germline-derived CDR1 and CDR2 are DFQATT and SNEGSKA (reference sequence). Deletions cut 0 bases from V and 4 bases from J, with 12 bases between. Here the CDR3 reads CSAREGVKGTEAFF. As DNA, the CDR3 is TGCAGTGCTAGAGAAGGGGTTAAGGGCACTGAAGCTTTCTTT.

This clonotype was seen repeatedly, ten times or more. This chain links TRBV4-1 with TRBJ1-1; D is unclear. The germline gives CDR1 MGHRA, CDR2 YSYEKL. CDR3 size: 13 residues. Trimming removed 3 bases at V and 7 bases at J, with 12 bases between. The CDR3 region has the DNA TGCGCCAGCAGCCATTTGGGAGACGGTGAAGCTTTCTTT. Amino acids: CASSHLGDGEAFF.

The V gene is TRBV27, the J gene TRBJ2-3; perhaps TRBD1 as D (6 bases). V lost 5 bases, J lost 4 bases, and 19 bases lay in between. Germline V gene lookup returns CDR1 MNHEY and CDR2 SMNVEV (reference sequence). This CDR3 is built from 16 residues. In DNA form, the CDR3 reads TGTGCCAGCAGTCGGGTCGGAGGACAGAAGGCAGATACGCAGTATTTT. It is translated as CASSRVGGQKADTQYF.

This clonotype was picked up many times. The gene calls are TRBV4-2 and TRBJ1-2; D call uncertain. This CDR3 is built from 13 residues. Deletions cut 0 bases from V and 7 bases from J, with 9 bases between. Germline CDR1 is LGHNA and CDR2 is YNFKEQ. The CDR3 nucleotides read TGTGCCAGCAGCCAAGAGATGGATCCTGGCTACACCTTC. It specifies CASSQEMDPGYTF.

As concerns this clonotype: One end of the junction fails to match germline, which may point to a read error. The chain recombines TRBV9 with TRBJ2-3; tentatively, D is TRBD1 or TRBD2 (6 bases each). Germline assignment: CDR1 SGDLS and CDR2 YYNGEE. This CDR3 is built from 15 residues. The CDR3 DNA sequence: TGTGCCAGCAGCCCGAGCGGAGGGGGTACAGATATGCAGTATTTT. This translates into CASSPSGGGTDMQYF.